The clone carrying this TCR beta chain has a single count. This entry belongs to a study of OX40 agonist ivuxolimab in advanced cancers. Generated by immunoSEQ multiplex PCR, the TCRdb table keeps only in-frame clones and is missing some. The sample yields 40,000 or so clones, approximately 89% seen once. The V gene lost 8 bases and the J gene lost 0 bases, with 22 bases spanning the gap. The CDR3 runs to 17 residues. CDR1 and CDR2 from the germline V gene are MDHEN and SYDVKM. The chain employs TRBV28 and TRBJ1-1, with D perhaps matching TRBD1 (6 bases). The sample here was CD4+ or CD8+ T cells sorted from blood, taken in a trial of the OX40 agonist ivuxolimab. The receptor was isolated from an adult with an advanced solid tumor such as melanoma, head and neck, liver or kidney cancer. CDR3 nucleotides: TGTGCCAGCGCCCACGGGACATCTGGCGTCTTGAACACTGAAGCTTTCTTT. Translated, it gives CASAHGTSGVLNTEAFF.